Listed below are T cell receptor beta chains from one sample, sequenced in a study of technical replicates of blood from a few donors. Sequenced by immunoSEQ multiplex PCR; TCRdb stores in-frame clones only, minus some. This sample has approximately 88,000 clones; 94% occur once, and the top ten carry about 0.23%. The sequenced sample was T cells isolated from PBMCs. The receptors originated from a human donor in good health. The CDR3 runs from the conserved cysteine through the conserved F or W. A D gene is named only where the DNA matches it firmly. Some rows mark clone size as missing; the rest say once, few, many or name a class of expanded clone.

DNA,CDR3,V,size,D,length,J
TGTGCCAGTAGTATAATTTTGGGGGGTAATGAGCAGTTCTTC,CASSIILGGNEQFF,TRBV19,.,.,14,TRBJ2-1
TGTGCCAGCAGCCGACCCAGCGTAACGCCAGGGGCCAACGTCCTGACTTTC,CASSRPSVTPGANVLTF,TRBV28,.,.,17,TRBJ2-6
TGTGCCAGCAGCGGCCTTGCCGGAGCGGGAGTCTCCTACGAGCAGTACTTC,CASSGLAGAGVSYEQYF,TRBV5-6,.,TRBD2,17,TRBJ2-7
TGTGCCACCTCAGTTTTCGGGACAGGGGCCGACGAGCAGTACTTC,CATSVFGTGADEQYF,TRBV28,.,TRBD1,15,TRBJ2-7
TGTGCCAGCAGTGTTGGGCTAAATGGGGAGACCCAGTACTTC,CASSVGLNGETQYF,TRBV25-1,.,.,14,TRBJ2-5
TGTGCCAGCAGCCTCGGACTATTCTCCTACGAGCAGTACTTC,CASSLGLFSYEQYF,TRBV14,.,.,14,TRBJ2-7
TGTGCCAGCAGAGTAGACATTAATTCACCCCTCCACTTT,CASRVDINSPLHF,TRBV2,.,.,13,TRBJ1-6
TGTGCCAGCAAGACACAGGAGAATCAGCCCCAGCATTTT,CASKTQENQPQHF,TRBV2,few,.,13,TRBJ1-5
TGTGCCAGTAGTGTGCCAGGGACAGGGGGACGCTATGGCTACACCTTC,CASSVPGTGGRYGYTF,TRBV19,.,TRBD1,16,TRBJ1-2
TGTGCCAGCAGCCCCCGGGATTCCCCAGATACGCAGTATTTT,CASSPRDSPDTQYF,TRBV7-9,.,.,14,TRBJ2-3
TGTGCCAGCAGCTTAGCGAACGGCCGATTGGGCGGCTACACCTTC,CASSLANGRLGGYTF,TRBV7-9,few,.,15,TRBJ1-2
TGTGCCAGCAGCTTCTTAGGGAGAAGGGCGGCAGGGGTAAACACTGAAGCTTTCTTT,CASSFLGRRAAGVNTEAFF,TRBV7-2,.,.,19,TRBJ1-1
TGTGCCAGCAGCTCTGGGGTCTTAGGAGGCGAGCAGTACTTC,CASSSGVLGGEQYF,TRBV7-9,.,.,14,TRBJ2-7
TGTGCCAGTAGGGTAGCAAGTTCAAGCTCCTACAATGAGCAGTTCTTC,CASRVASSSSYNEQFF,TRBV19,.,.,16,TRBJ2-1
TGTGCCAGCAGTGAATGGTCAGGCGGTGGGGGGGAGCAGTACTTC,CASSEWSGGGGEQYF,TRBV2,few,.,15,TRBJ2-7
TGTGCCAGCAGCTTGGAAGCCAAACCAGAGACCCAGTACTTC,CASSLEAKPETQYF,TRBV5-4,few,.,14,TRBJ2-5
TGTGCCAGTAGCGCGACAGGCGGCTCCAATCAGCCCCAGCATTTT,CASSATGGSNQPQHF,TRBV19,.,.,15,TRBJ1-5
TGCGCCAGCAGCTTAAGGACAGCCATGAACACTGAAGCTTTCTTT,CASSLRTAMNTEAFF,TRBV5-1,.,.,15,TRBJ1-1
TGTGCCAGCAAGCGACAGGGAACCCTGAACACTGAAGCTTTCTTT,CASKRQGTLNTEAFF,TRBV27,.,TRBD1,15,TRBJ1-1
TGTGCCAGCAATGGACACCCGGGTGAGCAGTTCTTC,CASNGHPGEQFF,TRBV2,once,.,12,TRBJ2-1
TGTGCCAGCAGTCGGGGGGCCAGAAACACCATATATTTT,CASSRGARNTIYF,TRBV6-6,.,.,13,TRBJ1-3
TGTGCCAGCAGCCTAGGACAGGGTGGCCAGCCCCAGCATTTT,CASSLGQGGQPQHF,TRBV6-5,.,TRBD1,14,TRBJ1-5
TGTGCCAGCAGCTTTAGCGGGAGGGAAACAGATACGCAGTATTTT,CASSFSGRETDTQYF,TRBV11-2,.,TRBD2,15,TRBJ2-3
TGTGCCAGCAGCGGGCGGACTAGCGGGTTTTACTACGAGCAGTACTTC,CASSGRTSGFYYEQYF,TRBV5-6,.,TRBD2,16,TRBJ2-7
TGTGCCAGTAGTATAGAGGCACAGGGACACTACGAGCAGTACTTC,CASSIEAQGHYEQYF,TRBV19,.,.,15,TRBJ2-7
TGTGCCAGCAGCTTGGGACTCTCTGATTCACCCCTCCACTTT,CASSLGLSDSPLHF,TRBV5-6,few,.,14,TRBJ1-6
TGTGCCACCAGCAGAGGTGACATTTACGAAGAGGGAGAGACCCAGTACTTC,CATSRGDIYEEGETQYF,TRBV15,.,.,17,TRBJ2-5
TGTGCCAGCAGGTCGGGACAGTCGTTCCTCTACGAGCAGTACTTC,CASRSGQSFLYEQYF,TRBV6-5,.,TRBD1,15,TRBJ2-7
TGTGCCAGCACCGACAGGATTATGAACACTGAAGCTTTCTTT,CASTDRIMNTEAFF,TRBV11-3,.,.,14,TRBJ1-1
TGTGCCAGCAGCTACAGGACAGGAACAGATACGCAGTATTTT,CASSYRTGTDTQYF,TRBV5-4,.,TRBD1,14,TRBJ2-3
TGTGCCAGCAATTTGGGAGAGGTTGTCTGCTACGAGCAGTACTTC,CASNLGEVVCYEQYF,TRBV21-1,.,.,15,TRBJ2-7
TGTGCCAGCGGGGAATGGGCGGGAGGGCAAATCGAGCAGTTCTTC,CASGEWAGGQIEQFF,TRBV27,.,TRBD2,15,TRBJ2-1
TGCGCCAGCAGTGAGGACTCTACCCCCACAGATACGCAGTATTTT,CASSEDSTPTDTQYF,TRBV10-1,once,.,15,TRBJ2-3
TGTGCCAGCAGCTTTTTAGGGGTCAAAAACATTCAGTACTTC,CASSFLGVKNIQYF,TRBV5-6,once,.,14,TRBJ2-4
TGTGCCAGCGGGGGGGGCAGAGACTACGAGCAGTACTTC,CASGGGRDYEQYF,TRBV2,.,.,13,TRBJ2-7
TGTGCCAGCAGCTTAGGTTTCCAAGGGGGCAACAATGAGCAGTTCTTC,CASSLGFQGGNNEQFF,TRBV7-2,once,TRBD1,16,TRBJ2-1
TGCAGCGTTGAAACCCATCGACAGGGCGGCGGTACTATCGGCTATGGCTACACCTTC,CSVETHRQGGGTIGYGYTF,TRBV29-1,.,TRBD1,19,TRBJ1-2
TGCGCCAGCAGGAGGACAGGGGACTATGGCTACACCTTC,CASRRTGDYGYTF,TRBV4-1,.,TRBD1,13,TRBJ1-2
TGTGCCAGCAGCTCTACCCGGTCCTTTCGCTCCTACGAGCAGTACTTC,CASSSTRSFRSYEQYF,TRBV7-9,.,.,16,TRBJ2-7
TGTGCCAGCAGCCGAACCGGGACTAGCGGGGCCCATGGGACCCAGTACTTC,CASSRTGTSGAHGTQYF,TRBV7-2,.,TRBD2,17,TRBJ2-5
TGCGCCAGCAGCCCCCGACTAGCGGGGGGCCAAGAGACCCAGTACTTC,CASSPRLAGGQETQYF,TRBV4-1,.,TRBD2,16,TRBJ2-5
TGTGCCTGGAGTGAGAGGAGCAATCAGCCCCAGCATTTT,CAWSERSNQPQHF,TRBV30,.,.,13,TRBJ1-5
TGTGCCACCAGGGGAGCGACAGGGGATGTTTCCTATGGCTACACCTTC,CATRGATGDVSYGYTF,TRBV27,.,TRBD1,16,TRBJ1-2
TGTGCCAGCAGCTTGGTAGGGGGCGGTCAGCCCCAGCATTTT,CASSLVGGGQPQHF,TRBV5-6,.,TRBD1,14,TRBJ1-5
TGTGCCTGGAGTGTACAGTACATGAACACTGAAGCTTTCTTT,CAWSVQYMNTEAFF,TRBV30,few,.,14,TRBJ1-1
TGTGCCAGCAGCTTGGCCGCCGCGGGGGGGCCGGGCGGGACCCAGTACTTC,CASSLAAAGGPGGTQYF,TRBV5-6,.,TRBD2,17,TRBJ2-5
TGCAGCGTTGCGTTTGCTAACTATGGCTACACCTTC,CSVAFANYGYTF,TRBV29-1,.,.,12,TRBJ1-2
TGTGCCAGCCGTGACTTGTGGGTCTCGGCCGGGGAGCTGTTTTTT,CASRDLWVSAGELFF,TRBV28,.,.,15,TRBJ2-2
TGTGCCGTCAGGGGGCGTCTAAAAGAGACCCAGTACTTC,CAVRGRLKETQYF,TRBV7-8,.,TRBD1,13,TRBJ2-5
TGTGCCACGAGAGTCACGGGACTAGCGGATCTCCGCAATGAGCAGTTCTTC,CATRVTGLADLRNEQFF,TRBV15,.,TRBD2,17,TRBJ2-1
TGCGCCAGCAGCTTGGTCCCCCCAGGATCGGATTCACCCCTCCACTTT,CASSLVPPGSDSPLHF,TRBV5-1,.,.,16,TRBJ1-6
TGTGCCAGCACCGCTGGCGAGGGATCCTACGAGCAGTACTTC,CASTAGEGSYEQYF,TRBV9,.,.,14,TRBJ2-7
TGTGCCAGCAGCGGCCTAGCGGGGATGAGAGGGGAGACCCAGTACTTC,CASSGLAGMRGETQYF,TRBV7-9,.,TRBD2,16,TRBJ2-5
TGTGCCTGGAGATTCGGGACTTTTGGGAACTATGGCTACACCTTC,CAWRFGTFGNYGYTF,TRBV30,.,.,15,TRBJ1-2
TGCAGCGTTGTTCGACGGGGTTATGAGCAGTACTTC,CSVVRRGYEQYF,TRBV29-1,.,.,12,TRBJ2-7
TGCGCCAGCAGTGCGGTAGGAGCTTTGAACACCGGGGAGCTGTTTTTT,CASSAVGALNTGELFF,TRBV10-2,.,.,16,TRBJ2-2
TGTGCCAGCTCACCACCGGTTAGCGGGGTGAACACCGGGGAGCTGTTTTTT,CASSPPVSGVNTGELFF,TRBV18,once,TRBD2,17,TRBJ2-2
TGTGCCAGCAGCGAGACAGGGCGGTACGAGCAGTACTTC,CASSETGRYEQYF,TRBV6-5,.,TRBD1,13,TRBJ2-7
TGTGCCAGTACCTTAGCGGCCCACTCCTACAATGAGCAGTTCTTC,CASTLAAHSYNEQFF,TRBV19,.,.,15,TRBJ2-1
TGTGCCAGCAGCCAGGGGACTAGCAGATCCTCCTACAATGAGCAGTTCTTC,CASSQGTSRSSYNEQFF,TRBV4-2,.,TRBD2,17,TRBJ2-1